A selection of T cell receptor beta chains follows, all from one sample in a study of shared clonotypes between healthy human individuals. Here immunoSEQ multiplex PCR was the method, and the copy in TCRdb shows in-frame clones only, minus some. The sample holds some 2,000,000 clones; approximately 94% are singletons and the top ten take less than 0.15%. Source material: naive CD4+ T cells sorted from blood. The receptors were sampled from a man aged 18 to 29 in good health. Both conserved end residues are part of each CDR3. Fields, in order: V gene, D gene, clone size, J gene, CDR3 protein, CDR3 DNA. The D gene is left open where the match is weak. A clone size is listed for some rows: how often the clone was seen (once, few, many), or a class if it is expanded.

v_call: TRBV6-1; d_call: TRBD1; clone_size: NA; j_call: TRBJ2-7; cdr3_aa: CASSVTGAYEQYF; cdr3_nt: TGTGCCAGCAGTGTAACAGGGGCCTACGAGCAGTACTTC
v_call: TRBV5-1; d_call: TRBD1; clone_size: few; j_call: TRBJ2-7; cdr3_aa: CASSPDRGNSYEQYF; cdr3_nt: TGCGCCAGCAGCCCGGACAGGGGGAACTCCTACGAGCAGTACTTC
v_call: TRBV10-3; d_call: TRBD1; clone_size: NA; j_call: TRBJ2-7; cdr3_aa: CAITDSQTGNYEQYF; cdr3_nt: TGTGCCATCACCGACTCGCAGACAGGGAACTACGAGCAGTACTTC
v_call: TRBV5-1; d_call: NA; clone_size: NA; j_call: TRBJ2-3; cdr3_aa: CASRSDGGISTDTQYF; cdr3_nt: TGCGCCAGCAGGTCGGACGGTGGAATTAGCACAGATACGCAGTATTTT
v_call: TRBV12-5; d_call: TRBD1; clone_size: NA; j_call: TRBJ2-7; cdr3_aa: CARVEGQVRTYEQYF; cdr3_nt: TGTGCTAGAGTAGAAGGACAGGTAAGGACCTACGAGCAGTACTTC
v_call: TRBV5-1; d_call: TRBD1; clone_size: NA; j_call: TRBJ1-6; cdr3_aa: CASSFGQGDNSPLHF; cdr3_nt: TGCGCCAGCAGCTTCGGACAGGGGGATAATTCACCCCTCCACTTT
v_call: TRBV29-1; d_call: NA; clone_size: NA; j_call: TRBJ2-1; cdr3_aa: CSVARVLNYNEQFF; cdr3_nt: TGCAGCGTTGCGAGGGTTTTGAACTACAATGAGCAGTTCTTC
v_call: TRBV6-5; d_call: TRBD1; clone_size: once; j_call: TRBJ2-2; cdr3_aa: CASSFPGGTVTGELFF; cdr3_nt: TGTGCCAGCAGTTTCCCAGGGGGAACTGTCACCGGGGAGCTGTTTTTT
v_call: TRBV30; d_call: NA; clone_size: NA; j_call: TRBJ2-3; cdr3_aa: CAWSVGPASTDTQYF; cdr3_nt: TGTGCCTGGAGTGTAGGACCGGCGAGCACAGATACGCAGTATTTT
v_call: TRBV6-6; d_call: NA; clone_size: NA; j_call: TRBJ2-3; cdr3_aa: CATGAAQNTDTQYF; cdr3_nt: TGTGCCACGGGAGCCGCACAAAACACAGATACGCAGTATTTT
v_call: TRBV11-2; d_call: NA; clone_size: few; j_call: TRBJ2-4; cdr3_aa: CASSLDRGDITVKNIQYF; cdr3_nt: TGTGCCAGCAGCTTAGACAGGGGAGATATCACAGTCAAAAACATTCAGTACTTC
v_call: TRBV27; d_call: NA; clone_size: NA; j_call: TRBJ2-7; cdr3_aa: CPRAGLTYEQYF; cdr3_nt: TGTCCTCGAGCGGGTCTCACCTACGAGCAGTACTTC
v_call: TRBV30; d_call: NA; clone_size: once; j_call: TRBJ1-5; cdr3_aa: CAWSGEYNQPQHF; cdr3_nt: TGTGCCTGGAGTGGTGAATACAATCAGCCCCAGCATTTT
v_call: TRBV9; d_call: TRBD2; clone_size: NA; j_call: TRBJ2-7; cdr3_aa: CASSPGGAEPSYEQYF; cdr3_nt: TGTGCCAGCAGCCCGGGAGGGGCAGAACCCTCCTACGAGCAGTACTTC
v_call: TRBV28; d_call: NA; clone_size: NA; j_call: TRBJ2-5; cdr3_aa: CASSFRGRGQETQYF; cdr3_nt: TGTGCCAGCAGTTTCCGGGGCAGGGGCCAAGAGACCCAGTACTTC
v_call: TRBV30; d_call: TRBD2; clone_size: NA; j_call: TRBJ2-7; cdr3_aa: CAWSVLAGGFEQYF; cdr3_nt: TGTGCCTGGAGTGTACTCGCGGGAGGTTTCGAGCAGTACTTC
v_call: TRBV11-2; d_call: TRBD1; clone_size: NA; j_call: TRBJ1-1; cdr3_aa: CASRWVGTVNTEAFF; cdr3_nt: TGTGCCAGCAGATGGGTTGGGACAGTGAACACTGAAGCTTTCTTT
v_call: TRBV5-4; d_call: TRBD1; clone_size: NA; j_call: TRBJ1-6; cdr3_aa: CASSLGGQGTNSPLHF; cdr3_nt: TGTGCCAGCAGCTTGGGGGGACAGGGTACAAATTCACCCCTCCACTTT
v_call: TRBV6-5; d_call: NA; clone_size: NA; j_call: TRBJ1-5; cdr3_aa: CASSLRPDSNQPQHF; cdr3_nt: TGTGCCAGCAGCCTCAGGCCAGATAGCAATCAGCCCCAGCATTTT
v_call: TRBV7-2; d_call: TRBD1; clone_size: NA; j_call: TRBJ1-6; cdr3_aa: CASRPGTGTPLHF; cdr3_nt: TGTGCCAGCAGACCCGGGACAGGGACACCCCTCCACTTT
v_call: TRBV2; d_call: TRBD2; clone_size: NA; j_call: TRBJ2-7; cdr3_aa: CASSGLAAYEQYF; cdr3_nt: TGTGCCAGCAGCGGACTAGCCGCTTACGAGCAGTACTTC
v_call: TRBV5-6; d_call: TRBD2; clone_size: NA; j_call: TRBJ2-3; cdr3_aa: CASSLGPSPTSQDTQYF; cdr3_nt: TGTGCCAGCAGCTTGGGCCCTTCACCGACTAGCCAAGATACGCAGTATTTT
v_call: TRBV2; d_call: TRBD1; clone_size: NA; j_call: TRBJ2-2; cdr3_aa: CASSGQGRELFF; cdr3_nt: TGTGCCAGCAGCGGACAGGGCCGGGAGCTGTTTTTT
v_call: TRBV5-8; d_call: NA; clone_size: NA; j_call: TRBJ1-4; cdr3_aa: CASSFWGFREKLFF; cdr3_nt: TGTGCCAGCAGCTTTTGGGGCTTTCGGGAAAAACTGTTTTTT
v_call: TRBV4-2; d_call: NA; clone_size: NA; j_call: TRBJ2-2; cdr3_aa: CASSPRVPWAVTGELFF; cdr3_nt: TGTGCCAGCAGCCCCAGAGTACCGTGGGCAGTCACCGGGGAGCTGTTTTTT
v_call: TRBV19; d_call: NA; clone_size: NA; j_call: TRBJ2-1; cdr3_aa: CASSDLKEQFF; cdr3_nt: TGTGCCAGTAGCGACCTTAAAGAGCAGTTCTTC
v_call: TRBV5-1; d_call: TRBD2; clone_size: NA; j_call: TRBJ2-1; cdr3_aa: CASSATSGGRNEQFF; cdr3_nt: TGCGCCAGCAGCGCGACTAGCGGGGGTCGGAATGAGCAGTTCTTC
v_call: TRBV5-4; d_call: TRBD1; clone_size: NA; j_call: TRBJ1-3; cdr3_aa: CASSWGQGAGNTIYF; cdr3_nt: TGTGCCAGCAGCTGGGGACAGGGGGCTGGAAACACCATATATTTT
v_call: TRBV19; d_call: TRBD1; clone_size: NA; j_call: TRBJ1-2; cdr3_aa: CASTPTGYIGYTF; cdr3_nt: TGTGCCAGTACCCCGACAGGGTATATTGGCTACACCTTC
v_call: TRBV5-4; d_call: TRBD2; clone_size: NA; j_call: TRBJ2-5; cdr3_aa: CASSLGATSGGSETQYF; cdr3_nt: TGTGCCAGCAGCTTAGGGGCCACTAGCGGGGGGTCTGAGACCCAGTACTTC
v_call: TRBV18; d_call: NA; clone_size: NA; j_call: TRBJ1-6; cdr3_aa: CASSKAGDYNSPLHF; cdr3_nt: TGTGCCAGCTCAAAAGCAGGGGACTATAATTCACCCCTCCACTTT
v_call: TRBV10-3; d_call: TRBD2; clone_size: NA; j_call: TRBJ2-1; cdr3_aa: CAITGSGRDNEQFF; cdr3_nt: TGTGCCATCACTGGAAGCGGGAGGGACAATGAGCAGTTCTTC
v_call: TRBV30; d_call: NA; clone_size: NA; j_call: TRBJ1-1; cdr3_aa: CASSDGGGTEAFF; cdr3_nt: TGTGCCTCCTCCGATGGCGGGGGGACTGAAGCTTTCTTT
v_call: TRBV27; d_call: NA; clone_size: NA; j_call: TRBJ2-5; cdr3_aa: CASSTWDALGSETQYF; cdr3_nt: TGTGCCAGCAGTACTTGGGACGCGCTGGGGTCAGAGACCCAGTACTTC
v_call: TRBV27; d_call: TRBD1; clone_size: once; j_call: TRBJ1-6; cdr3_aa: CASSYGTVNNSPLHF; cdr3_nt: TGTGCCAGCAGTTACGGGACAGTTAATAATTCACCCCTCCACTTT
v_call: TRBV5-1; d_call: NA; clone_size: NA; j_call: TRBJ2-7; cdr3_aa: CASSSGQQGHEQYF; cdr3_nt: TGCGCCAGCAGCAGCGGACAACAGGGCCACGAGCAGTACTTC
v_call: TRBV28; d_call: NA; clone_size: NA; j_call: TRBJ2-7; cdr3_aa: CASSLQPIYEQYF; cdr3_nt: TGTGCCAGCAGTTTACAACCCATCTACGAGCAGTACTTC
v_call: TRBV29-1; d_call: NA; clone_size: NA; j_call: TRBJ1-3; cdr3_aa: CSVGTASGNTIYF; cdr3_nt: TGCAGCGTTGGGACAGCATCTGGAAACACCATATATTTT
v_call: TRBV4-1; d_call: TRBD1; clone_size: once; j_call: TRBJ2-3; cdr3_aa: CASRKKPGQYVEDTQYF; cdr3_nt: TGCGCCAGCCGGAAGAAGCCGGGACAGTATGTGGAGGATACGCAGTATTTT
v_call: TRBV13; d_call: NA; clone_size: NA; j_call: TRBJ1-1; cdr3_aa: CASSLGLNHAEAFF; cdr3_nt: TGTGCCAGCAGCTTAGGCCTTAATCACGCTGAAGCTTTCTTT